This entry lists 12 T cell receptor beta chains sequenced from one sample in a study of technical replicates of blood from a few donors. Produced via immunoSEQ multiplex PCR; TCRdb's table is partial and in-frame only. The data hold tens of thousands of clones, with under 95% observed a single time. The sequenced sample consisted of T cells isolated from PBMCs. The receptors derive from a human donor in good health.

The chain links TRBV7-9 to TRBJ1-1, with D perhaps matching TRBD1 (6 bases). Deletions cut 6 bases from V and 1 base from J, with 12 bases between. The CDR3 totals 14 residues. Germline CDR1 and CDR2: SEHNR and FQNEAQ (reference sequence). Here the CDR3 DNA reads TGTGCCAGCAGGCCACAGGGCTCGAACACTGAAGCTTTCTTT. Amino acid sequence: CASRPQGSNTEAFF.

The CDR3 DNA sequence: TGTGCCAGCAGCTTAACGTTTACAGGGATTAACACTGAAGCTTTCTTT. Translated, it gives CASSLTFTGINTEAFF. This sequence joins TRBV11-1 and TRBJ1-1; weak D call: TRBD1 (6 bases). Trimming pared 2 bases from V and 2 bases from J, leaving 15 bases between. CDR3 size: 16 residues. The germline CDR1 and CDR2 sequences are SGHAT and FQDESV (reference sequence).

This chain connects TRBV6-5 to TRBJ1-1; TRBD1 is a possible D gene (6 bases). Trimming cost V 4 bases and J 9 bases, with 12 bases left between them. The CDR3 covers 12 residues. Germline-derived CDR1 and CDR2 are MNHEY and SVGAGI. The CDR3 DNA reads as TGTGCCAGCAGTTTAAGCGGGACAAAAGCTTTCTTT. Protein sequence: CASSLSGTKAFF.

CDR3 coding DNA: TGTGCCAGCAGCTTAGGGTTGGGACAGATTAATCCAGATACGCAGTATTTT. Translation: CASSLGLGQINPDTQYF. The gene calls are TRBV7-6 and TRBJ2-3; TRBD1 matches 7 bases. The CDR3 contains 17 residues. CDR1 is SGHVS and CDR2 is FNYEAQ in the germline V gene. Losses at the gene ends were 1 base for V and 4 bases for J; bases not matched to a gene: 11.

V usage is TRBV7-9 and J usage is TRBJ2-2, with D uncertain. This CDR3 contains 13 residues. With 1 base removed from V and 6 bases from J, the gap between germline ends came to 6 bases. Germline CDR1 is SEHNR and CDR2 is FQNEAQ (reference sequence). In DNA, the CDR3 is TGTGCCAGCAGCTTAGTTTCGGCCGGGGAGCTGTTTTTT. This translates into CASSLVSAGELFF. The entire variable domain, with the rest obtained from reference TRBV7-9 and TRBJ2-2, is as follows: DTGVSQNPRHKITKRGQNVTFRCDPISEHNRLYWYRQTLGQGPEFLTYFQNEAQLEKSRLLSDRFSAERPKGSFSTLEIQRTEQGDSAMYLCASSLVSAGELFFGEGSRLTVL.

CDR3 nucleotides: TGTGCCAGTAAACTTCAGGGTAATTCACCCCTCCACTTT. Translation gives CASKLQGNSPLHF. V is TRBV19 and J is TRBJ1-6; tentative D call: TRBD1 (5 bases). The CDR3 sequence is 13 residues long. Per the germline V gene, CDR1 is LNHDA and CDR2 is SQIVND (reference sequence). V was trimmed by 7 bases and J by 6 bases, leaving 10 bases between them. Using reference TRBV19 and TRBJ1-6 for the parts outside the CDR3, the full variable domain is DGGITQSPKYLFRKEGQNVTLSCEQNLNHDAMYWYRQDPGQGLRLIYYSQIVNDFQKGDIAEGYSVSREKKESFPLTVTSAQKNPTAFYLCASKLQGNSPLHFGNGTRLTVT.

For the CDR3, the DNA is TGTGCCAGCAGCCCCCGCGGAGGAGACATCGGATCACCCCTCCACTTT. Its protein product is CASSPRGGDIGSPLHF. This sequence joins TRBV9 and TRBJ1-6; D gene ambiguous. V lost 4 bases, J lost 10 bases, and 21 bases lay in between. This CDR3 spans 16 amino acids. The germline CDR1 and CDR2 sequences are SGDLS and YYNGEE.

J is TRBJ1-1 and V is TRBV11-3, with 7 positions matching TRBD1. The J segment lost 4 bases and the V segment lost 6 bases, leaving 5 bases of the junction unmatched. The CDR3 is 13 amino acids. Looked up from germline, CDR1 is SGHNT and CDR2 is YENEEA. The CDR3 nucleotides read TGTGCCAGCAGTGTAAGACAGGGCACTGAAGCTTTCTTT. Its translation is CASSVRQGTEAFF.

This chain uses TRBV11-3 with TRBJ1-1, with a possible D match to TRBD1 (5 bases). The V gene's germline CDR1 is SGHNT and CDR2 YENEEA. The CDR3 runs to 14 residues. Trimming removed 5 bases at V and 6 bases at J, with 16 bases between. The CDR3 DNA reads as TGTGCCAGCAGCCGAGCAAGTGAGACAGCTGAAGCTTTCTTT. Translating gives CASSRASETAEAFF. Complete variable domain (other parts from reference TRBV11-3 and TRBJ1-1): EAGVVQSPRYKIIEKKQPVAFWCNPISGHNTLYWYLQNLGQGPELLIRYENEEAVDDSQLPKDRFSAERLKGVDSTLKIQPAELGDSAVYLCASSRASETAEAFFGQGTRLTVV.

V is TRBV6-1 and J is TRBJ2-3, with D possibly TRBD2 on 5 matching bases. CDR1 and CDR2 (germline): MNHNS, SASEGT. Trimming took 3 bases from V and 0 from J, leaving 7 bases between them. This CDR3 region has 14 residues. CDR3 bases: TGTGCCAGCAGTGAGGTAGCGAGCACAGATACGCAGTATTTT. It is translated as CASSEVASTDTQYF.

J is TRBJ2-3 and V is TRBV5-4, with 10 bases that match TRBD1. Germline lookup yields CDR1 SGHNT and CDR2 YYREEE (reference sequence). The CDR3 length is 15 residues. V shed 4 bases, J shed 7 bases, and the junction held 9 bases outside the gene matches. The CDR3, as DNA: TGTGCCAGCAGCGTCCGGACAGGGGGTTTTTATACGCAGTATTTT. Its protein is CASSVRTGGFYTQYF.

J is TRBJ2-7 and V is TRBV11-3, with D perhaps matching TRBD2 (5 bases). This CDR3 spans 15 amino acids. The germline gives CDR1 SGHNT, CDR2 YENEEA. Trimming removed 5 bases from V and 3 bases from J, with 17 bases in between. The CDR3 reads CASSPLDFAGYEQYF. The CDR3 DNA reads TGTGCCAGCAGCCCGCTGGACTTTGCTGGCTACGAGCAGTACTTC. Complete variable domain (other parts from reference TRBV11-3 and TRBJ2-7): EAGVVQSPRYKIIEKKQPVAFWCNPISGHNTLYWYLQNLGQGPELLIRYENEEAVDDSQLPKDRFSAERLKGVDSTLKIQPAELGDSAVYLCASSPLDFAGYEQYFGPGTRLTVT.